One sample yielded the 4 T cell receptor beta chains listed below, sequenced in a study of CD8+CD57+ T cells in acquired aplastic anemia (dated by TCRdb to 2017 to 2018). Sequencer: Illumina HiSeq 2000. Profiling of TCR beta VDJ combinations and CDR3 sequences used genomic DNA as the template. In-frame beta chains were kept once TCRdb had trimmed the public reads at Q25 with fastp and called clones with MiXCR. Each CDR3 protein gets just one entry, which takes the most common genes and DNA from the rows behind it. For this sample the table gives hundreds of thousands of distinct CDR3 sequences, of which around 68% were detected only once. The ten largest clones add up to more than 3.5% of the sample. The sequencing sample was made of sorted CD4+, CD8+, or CD8+CD57+ T cells (not recorded which) from PBMCs. The origin of the receptors is a human donor in good health, serving as a control.

V usage is TRBV5-1 and J usage is TRBJ2-1, with D perhaps being TRBD1 or TRBD2 (5 bases each). CDR1 and CDR2 (germline): SGHRS, YFSETQ. Trimming shortened V by 5 bases and J by 6 bases, and 18 bases separated the two germline ends. This CDR3 region has 15 residues. DNA for the CDR3: TGCGCCAGCAGAACCGGGGACCACCGTCTCAATGAGCAGTTCTTC. Translated, it gives CASRTGDHRLNEQFF. Supplemented by reference TRBV5-1 and TRBJ2-1, the full variable domain reads KAGVTQTPRYLIKTRGQQVTLSCSPISGHRSVSWYQQTPGQGLQFLFEYFSETQRNKGNFPGRFSGRQFSNSRSEMNVSTLELGDSALYLCASRTGDHRLNEQFFGPGTRLTVL.

The rearrangement joins TRBV5-4 to TRBJ1-3; tentative D call: TRBD1 (5 bases). Germline-derived CDR1 and CDR2 are SGHNT and YYREEE (reference sequence). The CDR3 runs 16 residues. The V end lost 6 bases, the J end lost 2 bases, and 18 bases lay between the germline ends. DNA of the CDR3: TGTGCCAGCACCCCGGTCGCGGCGGGGGCTGGAAACACCATATATTTT. It specifies CASTPVAAGAGNTIYF.

The chain links TRBV12-3 or TRBV12-4 to TRBJ1-3; D uncertain. The V end lost 3 bases, the J end lost 0 bases, and 15 bases lay between the germline ends. This CDR3 has 17 residues. The CDR3: CASSLNLPRLSGNTIYF. CDR3 coding DNA: TGTGCCAGCAGTTTGAATTTACCCCGCCTCTCTGGAAACACCATATATTTT.

Regarding this clonotype: Germline and junction disagree at one end, which may indicate a read error. The rearrangement links TRBV5-1 to TRBJ2-6, with 10 nucleotides matching TRBD1. This CDR3 is 13 amino acids long. Germline V CDR1 and CDR2: SGHRS, YFSETQ. CDR3: CASSPGQGNTEAF. The CDR3 DNA follows: TGCGCCAGCAGCCCGGGACAGGGGAACACTGAAGCTTTC.